This T cell receptor (beta chain) was recovered during a study of PD-L1 blockade in urothelial cancer. Study in general: Patients began atezolizumab, 1,200 mg intravenously every 3 weeks, in about 2014. T cell content in blood samples showed a median of about 150,000.

This clone was picked up a small number of times. Documented time point: pretreatment peripheral blood. Disease in patients was locally advanced or metastatic urothelial carcinoma. The germline V gene encodes CDR1 ENHRY and CDR2 SYGVKD. The CDR3 totals 15 residues. V trimming: 0 bases; J trimming: 6 bases; junction bases outside the gene matches: 7. Clones were sequenced by immunoSEQ multiplex PCR, and TCRdb holds only the in-frame ones, with some missing. Among tens of thousands of clones listed, around 81% were seen once. The TCR sequence derives from a man aged 65 to 79 with urothelial cancer. The sequencing here drew on PBMCs, taken around atezolizumab (anti-PD-L1) treatment. The chain joins TRBV10-3 to TRBJ1-1, with 7 bases lining up with TRBD1. CDR3 bases: TGTGCCATCAGTGAGTCGATGACAGGGTCCGCTGAAGCTTTCTTT. This codes for CAISESMTGSAEAFF.